A single sample gave rise to the 23 T cell receptor beta chains below, sequenced in a study of blood T cell repertoires in COVID-19. The method was immunoSEQ multiplex PCR; TCRdb's version includes in-frame clones alone and lacks a portion of them. The sample lists about 56,000 clones, around four fifths occurring once. Sequenced material: peripheral blood. The receptors shown here come from a woman older than 75 with acute or convalescent COVID-19.

V gene TRBV9 combines with J gene TRBJ1-3; TRBD1 matches 7 bases. With 2 bases clipped from V and 2 bases from J, the junction kept 4 bases outside the gene matches. This CDR3 contains 15 residues. Germline V lookup: CDR1 SGDLS, CDR2 YYNGEE. Here the CDR3 reads CASSVETGAGNTIYF. CDR3 in DNA: TGTGCCAGCAGCGTCGAAACAGGGGCTGGAAACACCATATATTTT. Drawing the rest from reference TRBV9 and TRBJ1-3, the complete variable domain is DSGVTQTPKHLITATGQRVTLRCSPRSGDLSVYWYQQSLDQGLQFLIQYYNGEERAKGNILERFSAQQFPDLHSELNLSSLELGDSALYFCASSVETGAGNTIYFGEGSWLTVV.

The chain has TRBV25-1 and TRBJ2-7, with a possible D match to TRBD2 (5 bases). This CDR3 is 15 amino acids long. Germline CDR1 MGHDK, CDR2 SYGVNS. Trimming shortened V by 7 bases and J by 2 bases, and 18 bases separated the two germline ends. The CDR3 bases are TGTGCCAGCACCGGGCCGACCGGGGTTACCTACGAGCAGTACTTC. It translates to CASTGPTGVTYEQYF.

The gene calls are TRBV11-2 and TRBJ2-2; 11 bases line up with TRBD1. The CDR3 is 17 amino acids. Per the germline V gene, CDR1 is SGHAT and CDR2 is FQNNGV. V lost 5 bases, J lost 5 bases, and 10 bases stayed unmatched. Here the CDR3 DNA reads TGTGCCAGCAGCCCGAGGACAGGGGGCGCTCGAACCGGGGAGCTGTTTTTT. Its translation: CASSPRTGGARTGELFF.

This sequence joins TRBV7-2 and TRBJ2-1; a weak D match, TRBD2 (6 bases). This CDR3 spans 16 amino acids. Trimming shortened V by 4 bases and J by 2 bases, and 15 bases separated the two germline ends. The germline CDR1 and CDR2 sequences are SGHTA and FQGNSA. CDR3 sequence (DNA): TGTGCCAGCAGCTCGACCAGCGGGCGTACCTACAATGAGCAGTTCTTC. It specifies CASSSTSGRTYNEQFF.

The chain employs TRBV6-2 or TRBV6-3 and TRBJ1-5, with unresolved D. Trimming left V 1 base short and J 1 base short, with 8 bases between. Germline V CDR1 and CDR2: MNHEY, SVGEGT. The CDR3 totals 15 residues. The CDR3: CASSYWQASNQPQHF. CDR3 nucleotide sequence: TGTGCCAGCAGTTACTGGCAGGCGAGCAATCAGCCCCAGCATTTT.

The V and J genes are TRBV5-1 and TRBJ1-4, with a tentative D call TRBD1 (5 bases). Germline assignment: CDR1 SGHRS and CDR2 YFSETQ. Trimming cost V 2 bases and J 4 bases, with 9 bases left between them. The CDR3 contains 14 residues. The CDR3 DNA is TGCGCCAGCAGCTTACAGGCTAGTAATGAAAAACTGTTTTTT. It is translated as CASSLQASNEKLFF.

V usage is TRBV12-3 or TRBV12-4 and J usage is TRBJ1-6; D is uncertain. The CDR3 loop spans 13 amino acids. Trimming removed 2 bases from V and 10 bases from J, with 9 bases in between. The chain's CDR3 is CASSLSPGSPLHF. The DNA of the CDR3 is TGTGCCAGCAGTTTATCCCCGGGATCACCCCTCCACTTT.

This chain connects TRBV2 to TRBJ2-1; 8 positions match TRBD1. Germline CDR1 reads SNHLY; CDR2 reads FYNNEI. Unmatched junction bases numbered 2, after V lost 4 bases and J lost 3 bases. This CDR3 comprises 14 residues. The CDR3 is CASSVGQDYNEQFF. CDR3 DNA: TGTGCCAGCAGTGTGGGACAGGACTACAATGAGCAGTTCTTC.

CDR3 DNA: TGTGCCATCAGTGGACAGGCGAAAACCTCTGGAAACACCATATATTTT. As protein: CAISGQAKTSGNTIYF. V and J are TRBV10-3 and TRBJ1-3, with TRBD1 as a possible D gene (6 bases). CDR1 and CDR2 (germline): ENHRY, SYGVKD. The V and J ends lost 4 bases and 0 bases respectively, with 13 bases between them. The CDR3 sequence is 16 residues long.

The V call is TRBV2, the J call TRBJ1-1; D not certain. The CDR3 runs to 13 residues. CDR1 is SNHLY, CDR2 FYNNEI, per germline. V lost 4 bases and J 4 bases, leaving 10 bases between the germline ends. CDR3 residues: CASSVSPSTEAFF. CDR3 nucleotide sequence: TGTGCCAGCAGTGTTTCTCCCAGCACTGAAGCTTTCTTT.

The chain combines TRBV7-3 with TRBJ2-5, with D unresolved. The ends were cut back, 5 bases at V and 4 bases at J, with 14 bases in the middle. CDR1 and CDR2 (germline): SGHTA, FQGTGA. This CDR3 is built from 14 residues. The CDR3 region is CASSVGGLGETQYF. The CDR3 DNA sequence: TGTGCCAGCAGCGTGGGTGGGCTTGGAGAGACCCAGTACTTC.

This clone has just one count. The junction departs from the called germline gene at one end, perhaps through a read error. The J gene is TRBJ1-1, the V gene TRBV7-8, with TRBD1 matching 7 bases. The CDR3 runs 15 residues. The V gene's germline CDR1 is SGHVS and CDR2 FQNEAQ. Written as DNA, the CDR3 is TGTGCCAGCAGCTTAATCCAGGGACAGTCTAATTTACGAGTCTTT. It yields the protein CASSLIQGQSNLRVF.

The genes are TRBV7-9 and TRBJ1-1, with D tentatively TRBD1 (6 bases). The V and J ends lost 5 bases and 3 bases respectively, with 13 bases between them. Germline assignment: CDR1 SEHNR and CDR2 FQNEAQ (reference sequence). The CDR3 length is 14 residues. In nucleotides, the CDR3 is TGTGCCAGCAGCAGAAAGACAGGAGACACTGAAGCTTTCTTT. Residues: CASSRKTGDTEAFF.

The rearrangement links TRBV19 to TRBJ2-7; tentative D call: TRBD2 (6 bases). CDR1 is LNHDA and CDR2 is SQIVND in the germline V gene (reference sequence). The V end lost 5 bases, the J end lost 1 base, and 12 bases lay between the germline ends. This CDR3 has 14 amino acids. CDR3 sequence (DNA): TGTGCCAGTAGTGAGGTCGGAGGGTCCTACGAGCAGTACTTC. Amino acids: CASSEVGGSYEQYF.

J is TRBJ1-4 and V is TRBV12-5, with unresolved D. The CDR3 totals 13 residues. The V end was cut by 3 bases, the J end by 3 bases, with 5 bases between. The germline V gene has CDR1 LGHNT and CDR2 FRNRAP. CDR3 sequence: CASGLQSNEKLFF. The CDR3 DNA follows: TGTGCTAGTGGTTTACAGTCTAATGAAAAACTGTTTTTT.

The chain uses TRBV5-4 and TRBJ1-2, with D maybe TRBD1 (6 bases). With 1 base removed from V and 2 bases from J, the gap between germline ends came to 9 bases. Germline V gene data show CDR1 as SGHNT and CDR2 as YYREEE (reference sequence). The CDR3 extends over 14 amino acids. As DNA, the CDR3 is TGTGCCAGCAGCTTGTCCAGGGGCAACTATGGCTACACCTTC. As protein: CASSLSRGNYGYTF.

This chain uses TRBV3-1 (or the pseudogene TRBV3-2) with TRBJ2-7; 7 bases are a match to TRBD1. Germline V gene data show CDR1 as LGHDT and CDR2 as YNNKEL (reference sequence). V lost 8 bases and J lost 2; bases outside the gene matches: 9. This CDR3 contains 14 residues. This chain's CDR3 is CASGSGTAAYEQYF. CDR3 nucleotides: TGTGCCAGCGGCTCCGGGACAGCAGCCTACGAGCAGTACTTC.

The chain carries TRBV2 and TRBJ2-5; TRBD1 matches 9 bases. V shed 5 bases, J shed 2 bases, and the junction held 6 bases outside the gene matches. The germline CDR1 and CDR2 sequences are SNHLY and FYNNEI. This CDR3 has 15 residues. The CDR3 DNA sequence: TGTGCCAGCAGTCAAAACAGGGGGCTTCAAGAGACCCAGTACTTC. It specifies CASSQNRGLQETQYF.

The V gene is TRBV10-3, the J gene TRBJ2-6; D is uncertain. The CDR3 runs 16 residues. V dropped 4 bases and J dropped 6 bases, with 16 bases sitting between them. Germline-derived CDR1 and CDR2 are ENHRY and SYGVKD. CDR3 amino acids: CAISGQAVLMANVLTF. The CDR3 DNA reads TGTGCCATCAGTGGGCAGGCCGTTCTTATGGCCAACGTCCTGACTTTC.

The chain couples TRBV28 to TRBJ1-1; 7 bases fit TRBD1. Germline V gene sequence: CDR1 MDHEN, CDR2 SYDVKM. The J segment lost 6 bases and the V segment lost 6 bases, leaving 13 bases of the junction unmatched. The CDR3 totals 15 residues. In DNA, the CDR3 is TGTGCCAGCAGCCCCCCCGGCAGGGGGTTAGCTGAAGCTTTCTTT. This translates into CASSPPGRGLAEAFF.

This clone came up once. This chain uses TRBV4-1 with TRBJ1-6, with unresolved D. The germline CDR1 and CDR2 sequences are MGHRA and YSYEKL. With 0 bases removed from V and 9 bases from J, the gap between germline ends came to 12 bases. This CDR3 region has 15 residues. DNA of the CDR3: TGCGCCAGCAGCCAAGAGGTCTCAGTTCCTTCACCCCTCCACTTT. This encodes CASSQEVSVPSPLHF.

The chain couples TRBV7-9 to TRBJ1-2, with 7 bases fitting TRBD1. V trimming: 5 bases; J trimming: 4 bases; junction bases outside the gene matches: 4. Germline V gives CDR1 SEHNR, CDR2 FQNEAQ (reference sequence). The CDR3 sequence is 13 residues long. The CDR3: CASSPDRAYGYTF. The CDR3 bases are TGTGCCAGCAGCCCAGACAGGGCCTATGGCTACACCTTC.

The genes are TRBV30 and TRBJ1-1; weak D call: TRBD1 (5 bases). Germline V gene sequence: CDR1 GTSNPN, CDR2 SVGIG (reference sequence). Trimming removed 0 bases from V and 7 bases from J, with 12 bases in between. CDR3 size: 13 residues. The CDR3 region is CAWSVGRGSEAFF. The CDR3 nucleotides are TGTGCCTGGAGTGTAGGGAGGGGAAGTGAAGCTTTCTTT.